These 11 T cell receptor beta chains originate from one sample sequenced in a study of PD-1 blockade in classical Hodgkin lymphoma. Each patient relapsed following autologous stem cell transplantation, and prior brentuximab vedotin exposure differed. Investigators isolated CD4+ T cells from thawed PBMCs through magnetic negative selection. Libraries were prepared by immunoSEQ multiplex PCR; TCRdb keeps only in-frame clonotypes and omits some of them. The data show tens of thousands of clones, with 80% to 85% seen just once and approximately 1.8% held by the top ten. Material: CD4+ T cells from blood, obtained at baseline. Source of these receptors: a human donor with classical Hodgkin lymphoma.

V and J are TRBV4-2 and TRBJ1-1; D perhaps matches TRBD1 (5 bases). The CDR3 contains 14 residues. Trimming cost V 0 bases and J 9 bases, with 14 bases left between them. CDR1 LGHNA and CDR2 YNFKEQ come from the germline V gene. Here the CDR3 DNA reads TGTGCCAGCAGCCAAGATACAGTGGGGGGAAAAGCTTTCTTT. Translated: CASSQDTVGGKAFF.

This clone is a singleton in its sample. This chain connects TRBV10-3 to TRBJ2-7; TRBD2 agrees at 16 bases. With V trimmed by 8 bases and J by 5 bases, 0 bases remained unmatched. CDR3 size: 13 residues. CDR1 and CDR2 (germline): ENHRY, SYGVKD. The CDR3 region is CAIGTSGGDEQYF. In DNA form, the CDR3 reads TGTGCCATCGGGACTAGCGGGGGGGACGAGCAGTACTTC.

This chain connects TRBV5-1 to TRBJ2-3; the match to TRBD2 covers 15 bases. CDR1 is SGHRS and CDR2 is YFSETQ in the germline V gene. V dropped 4 bases and J dropped 8; count of bases not matched to a gene: 2. The CDR3 length is 14 residues. The CDR3 DNA is TGCGCCAGCAGCCAGGGACTAGCGGGGGGTACGCAGTATTTT. It is translated as CASSQGLAGGTQYF.

The chain recombines TRBV7-2 with TRBJ1-6, with a possible D match to TRBD1 (5 bases). The ends were cut back, 2 bases at V and 9 bases at J, with 17 bases in the middle. This CDR3 contains 16 residues. The germline V gene encodes CDR1 SGHTA and CDR2 FQGNSA. The CDR3, as DNA: TGTGCCAGCAGCTTAATATCGGGGGAACGGGTTTCACCCCTCCACTTT. It translates to CASSLISGERVSPLHF.

This chain uses TRBV7-2 with TRBJ2-7; 14 bases align to TRBD2. Germline V gene lookup returns CDR1 SGHTA and CDR2 FQGNSA. CDR3 length: 18 amino acids. V trimming: 5 bases; J trimming: 1 base; junction bases outside the gene matches: 10. This CDR3 reads CASSLTSGGAVTSYEQYF. The CDR3 DNA reads TGTGCCAGCAGCCTGACTAGCGGGGGGGCAGTAACTTCCTACGAGCAGTACTTC.

The chain carries TRBV7-9 and TRBJ1-5; 7 positions agree with TRBD1. With V trimmed by 8 bases and J by 4 bases, 8 bases remained unmatched. Looked up from germline, CDR1 is SEHNR and CDR2 is FQNEAQ (reference sequence). CDR3 size: 14 residues. DNA of the CDR3: TGTGCCAGCGGGGGACAGAACCTTAATCAGCCCCAGCATTTT. Protein: CASGGQNLNQPQHF.

Concerning this clone: Other nucleotide sequences from this sample produce the same CDR3. The chain uses TRBV7-6 and TRBJ1-1; D possibly corresponds to TRBD1 (6 bases). CDR3 length equals 13 residues. Trimming removed 5 bases from V and 1 base from J, with 8 bases in between. Germline CDR1 reads SGHVS; CDR2 reads FNYEAQ. In DNA, the CDR3 is TGTGCCAGCAGCGCACAGGGGAACACTGAAGCTTTCTTT. It is translated as CASSAQGNTEAFF.

The CDR3 region is CASSYSRGDNEQFF. The CDR3, as DNA: TGTGCCAGCAGTTACTCGAGGGGGGACAATGAGCAGTTCTTC. V gene TRBV6-5 combines with J gene TRBJ2-1; possibly TRBD1 or TRBD2 for D (6 bases each). The germline V and J ends were trimmed by 0 bases and 5 bases, with 8 bases remaining between them. The CDR3 runs to 14 residues. Germline values: CDR1 MNHEY, CDR2 SVGAGI.

The chain carries TRBV7-9 and TRBJ2-7, with 7 bases fitting TRBD1. Germline CDR1 reads SEHNR; CDR2 reads FQNEAQ (reference sequence). The CDR3 sequence is 15 residues long. V dropped 7 bases and J dropped 2; count of bases not matched to a gene: 11. The CDR3 sequence is CASISTGTNTYEQYF. The DNA for the CDR3 is TGTGCCAGCATCTCGACAGGGACGAATACCTACGAGCAGTACTTC.

This clone was detected once. The gene calls are TRBV6-5 and TRBJ1-4; 9 bases match TRBD1. The CDR3 spans 15 residues. The germline V gene has CDR1 MNHEY and CDR2 SVGAGI. J was trimmed by 7 bases and V by 0 bases; bases with no gene match: 3. CDR3 amino acids: CASSYSGDRVEKLFF. The CDR3 region has the DNA TGTGCCAGCAGTTACTCGGGGGACAGGGTTGAAAAACTGTTTTTT.

This chain uses TRBV7-2 with TRBJ1-5; TRBD1 matches 8 bases. Germline V CDR1 and CDR2: SGHTA, FQGNSA. The J segment lost 3 bases and the V segment lost 5 bases, leaving 6 bases of the junction unmatched. This CDR3 is built from 15 residues. CDR3 nucleotides: TGTGCCAGCAGCCTCGTGGGACAGGCCAATCAGCCCCAGCATTTT. It encodes CASSLVGQANQPQHF.